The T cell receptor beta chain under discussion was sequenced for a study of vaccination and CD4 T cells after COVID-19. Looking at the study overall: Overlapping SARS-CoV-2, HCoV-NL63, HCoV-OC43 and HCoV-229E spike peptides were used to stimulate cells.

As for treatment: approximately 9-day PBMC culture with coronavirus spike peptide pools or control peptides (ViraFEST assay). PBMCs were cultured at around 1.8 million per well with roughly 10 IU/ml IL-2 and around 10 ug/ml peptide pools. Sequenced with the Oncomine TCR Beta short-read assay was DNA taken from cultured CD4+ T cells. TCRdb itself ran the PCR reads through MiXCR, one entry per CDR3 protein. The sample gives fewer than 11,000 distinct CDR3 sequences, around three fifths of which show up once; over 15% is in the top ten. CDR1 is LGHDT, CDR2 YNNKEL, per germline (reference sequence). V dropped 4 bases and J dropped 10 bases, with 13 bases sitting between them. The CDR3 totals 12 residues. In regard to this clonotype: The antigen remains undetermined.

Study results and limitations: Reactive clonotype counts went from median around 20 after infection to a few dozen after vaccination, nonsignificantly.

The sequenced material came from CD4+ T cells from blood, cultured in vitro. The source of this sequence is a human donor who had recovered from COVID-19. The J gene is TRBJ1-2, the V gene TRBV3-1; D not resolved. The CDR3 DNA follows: TGTGCCAGCAGCCCTCGAGATGCCCCCTACACCTTC. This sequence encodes CASSPRDAPYTF.